Below are 9 T cell receptor beta chains sequenced from a single sample in a study of T cell changes during pregnancy in multiple sclerosis. Sequenced by immunoSEQ multiplex PCR; TCRdb stores in-frame clones only, minus some. The data hold 55,000 to 80,000 clones, with roughly 90% observed a single time. Sequences were derived from peripheral blood, sampled after pregnancy. These receptors all stem from a female donor in good health, enrolled as a control in a pregnancy study.

Concerning this clone: The sample has other DNA sequences that encode this CDR3 too. This chain links TRBV18 with TRBJ1-2, with 8 bases fitting TRBD1. The V and J ends lost 3 bases and 0 bases, in that order; junction bases with no gene match: 3. Germline CDR1 is KGHSH and CDR2 is LQKENI. There are 15 residues in the CDR3. CDR3 loop: CASSPGQGANYGYTF. CDR3 in DNA: TGTGCCAGCTCACCCGGACAGGGAGCTAACTATGGCTACACCTTC.

This chain uses TRBV5-4 with TRBJ2-5; 8 nucleotides agree with TRBD2. Trimming at V came to 5 bases and at J to 4 bases, leaving 10 bases not matched to a gene. CDR1 is SGHNT and CDR2 is YYREEE in the germline V gene (reference sequence). CDR3 length: 15 residues. The DNA for the CDR3 is TGTGCCAGCAGTACTCCGGGACTAGTTACAGAGACCCAGTACTTC. Its translation is CASSTPGLVTETQYF.

The chain recombines TRBV4-1 with TRBJ2-1; 8 positions match TRBD1. CDR3 length equals 14 residues. Trimming removed 0 bases from V and 13 bases from J; junction bases left unmatched: 8. Germline V gene lookup returns CDR1 MGHRA and CDR2 YSYEKL. The CDR3 sequence: CASSQDDRGRGQFF. CDR3 DNA sequence: TGCGCCAGCAGCCAAGATGACAGGGGCAGAGGACAGTTCTTC.

CDR3 sequence: CASSLPNSYGYTF. Here the CDR3 DNA reads TGCGCCAGCAGCTTACCTAACAGTTATGGCTACACCTTC. The chain uses TRBV5-1 and TRBJ1-2, with D unclear. Germline loops: CDR1 SGHRS, CDR2 YFSETQ. The V end lost 2 bases, the J end lost 5 bases, and 10 bases lay between the germline ends. The CDR3 runs 13 residues.

The rearrangement joins TRBV30 to TRBJ1-1; D is perhaps TRBD1 (6 bases). Trimming removed 3 bases at V and 4 bases at J, with 21 bases between. Germline values: CDR1 GTSNPN, CDR2 SVGIG (reference sequence). CDR3 length: 16 residues. The CDR3 DNA sequence: TGTGCCTGGAGATTAGACAGGTTCGTTCGATCCACTGAAGCTTTCTTT. This gives the protein CAWRLDRFVRSTEAFF.

The chain carries TRBV6-6 and TRBJ2-3; D perhaps matches TRBD2 (6 bases). The V end was cut by 5 bases, the J end by 2 bases, with 11 bases between. CDR3 length equals 14 residues. Per germline, CDR1 MNHNY and CDR2 SVGAGI (reference sequence). The CDR3 region has the DNA TGTGCCAGCAGTCGGGACTCACTCACAGATACGCAGTATTTT. Amino acids: CASSRDSLTDTQYF.

V is TRBV18 and J is TRBJ2-3; the D is unclear. The V end was cut by 6 bases, the J end by 2 bases, with 15 bases between. CDR1 and CDR2 from the germline V gene are KGHSH and LQKENI. The length of the CDR3 is 15 residues. CDR3 loop: CASSPMALNTDTQYF. CDR3 in DNA: TGTGCCAGCTCCCCCATGGCCTTAAACACAGATACGCAGTATTTT.

J is TRBJ1-2 and V is TRBV4-1, with D possibly TRBD1 on 6 matching bases. The CDR3 length is 15 residues. V was pared by 5 bases and J by 4 bases, with 17 bases between. Germline CDR1 MGHRA, CDR2 YSYEKL. For the CDR3, the DNA is TGCGCCAGCAGCACTCGGACAGATCTTACCTATGGCTACACCTTC. Amino acid sequence: CASSTRTDLTYGYTF.

The sample holds one count of this clone. The chain carries TRBV12-5 and TRBJ2-7; the match to TRBD2 covers 13 bases. Germline V CDR1 and CDR2: LGHNT, FRNRAP. Trimming removed 1 base from V and 5 bases from J; junction bases left unmatched: 2. The length of the CDR3 is 15 residues. As DNA, the CDR3 is TGTGCTAGTGGTTTGGAAGGACTAGCGGGAGACGAGCAGTACTTC. Encoded protein: CASGLEGLAGDEQYF.